This TCR beta chain was obtained from a study of T cell repertoires in cytomegalovirus infection. Study-wide context: In public TCR beta signatures, there were indications of both CMV infection and matching HLA type.

The ends were cut back, 5 bases at V and 1 base at J, with 17 bases in the middle. CDR1 SGHTA and CDR2 FQGNSA come from the germline V gene. This CDR3 has 16 residues. The study, taken as a whole, reports: Dominant in the ex vivo response were TCR beta clonotypes restricted by HLA-C and specific for CMV.

TCRdb reprocessed the reads via MiXCR and lists one record per CDR3 protein. Here the sample spans 200,000 to 300,000 distinct CDR3 sequences, roughly an eighth being singletons. This clonotype was seen repeatedly, ten times or more. The antigen remains undetermined. The sample consisted of PBMCs. V usage is TRBV7-2 and J usage is TRBJ1-1, with D unclear. This TCR was sampled from a human donor in good health (CMV status not recorded). Some clones in this sample may be carry-over from other donors' samples. The CDR3 sequence is CASSTRTGPPNTEAFF. The DNA of the CDR3 is TGTGCCAGCAGCACCCGGACCGGCCCTCCGAACACTGAAGCTTTCTTT.